The 4 T cell receptor beta chains below come from one sample, sequenced in a study of neurological immune-mediated disorders. TCRdb itself ran the 5' RACE reads through MiXCR, one entry per CDR3 protein. Of tens of thousands of distinct CDR3 sequences listed, about 9.4% are singletons. Sequences were obtained from PBMCs. Every receptor here comes from a man between 40 and 49 years old in good health.

This clonotype was detected many times. The genes are TRBV5-1 and TRBJ2-1; D ambiguous. CDR1 is SGHRS and CDR2 is YFSETQ in the germline V gene. This CDR3 is 15 amino acids long. V was clipped by 0 bases and J by 4 bases, with 11 bases between them. The CDR3 sequence: CASSLGVDGYNEQFF. The CDR3 bases are TGCGCCAGCAGCTTGGGGGTGGACGGTTACAATGAGCAGTTCTTC.

A few counts support this clonotype. This sequence joins TRBV29-1 and TRBJ2-3; D tentatively reads TRBD1 or TRBD2 (6 bases each). Per germline, CDR1 SQVTM and CDR2 ANQGSEA. V gave up 5 bases and J gave up 2 bases, with 20 bases separating them. The CDR3 loop spans 16 amino acids. This CDR3 is CSVWVGPGDTTDTQYF. The DNA of the CDR3 is TGCAGCGTTTGGGTTGGTCCGGGGGACACCACAGATACGCAGTATTTT.

This chain connects TRBV12-3 or TRBV12-4 to TRBJ2-7; 8 positions match TRBD2. This CDR3 region has 16 residues. After removal of 6 bases from V and 4 bases from J, the junction contained 14 bases not matched to a gene. For the CDR3, the DNA is TGTGCCAGCAGCCACGGGGGGGGACTAGAGGTGTACGAGCAGTACTTC. It codes for CASSHGGGLEVYEQYF.

The chain couples TRBV28 to TRBJ1-6; D unclear. The germline V and J ends were trimmed by 6 bases and 10 bases, with 7 bases remaining between them. Germline lookup yields CDR1 MDHEN and CDR2 SYDVKM. This CDR3 comprises 11 residues. The CDR3 protein is CASSRDSPLHF. The DNA of the CDR3 is TGTGCCAGCAGCAGAGACTCACCCCTCCACTTT.